The sample holds many counts of the clone carrying this T cell receptor beta chain. Its specificity is unknown. These data come from a study of regulatory T cells in long-lasting Graves disease. As to time point: newly diagnosed GD, antithyroid drugs for less than 3 months. PBMC RNA served as the TCR library source. Patients with Graves' disease were diagnosed by American Thyroid Association guidelines. Through Arm-PCR of CDR3 regions and iRepertoire HTBI primers, TCR beta libraries were built. TCRdb passed the multiplex PCR reads through MiXCR, listing each CDR3 protein once. The sample carries approximately 460,000 distinct CDR3 sequences, approximately 16% recorded once. The ends lost 7 bases at V and 5 bases at J; junction bases unmatched: 7. From germline, CDR1 is MNHNS and CDR2 SASEGT. This CDR3 region has 13 residues. Study results and caveats: The study found TRBV28, TRBJ1-2 and TRBJ2-5 favored in persistent disease.

The same sample was also used in a study of T cells in Graves' hyperthyroidism and ophthalmopathy. As that report states: The study enrolled patients aged 18 to 65 with newly diagnosed hyperthyroidism of under 2 months' duration. Patients with uncontrolled infections, other autoimmune diseases, pregnancy or lactation were excluded.

The chain links TRBV6-1 to TRBJ2-7; TRBD1 aligns across 8 bases. The source was peripheral blood mononuclear cells (PBMCs), collected at new diagnosis, from a patient treated with antithyroid drugs. This TCR was recovered from a woman aged 25 to 39 with Graves disease. CDR3 nucleotide sequence: TGTGCCAGCACCAAGGACAGGGTCGACGAGCAGTACTTC. Residues: CASTKDRVDEQYF.